The 6 T cell receptor beta chains in this list originate from one sample, sequenced in a study of blood T cell repertoires in COVID-19. Produced via immunoSEQ multiplex PCR; TCRdb's table is partial and in-frame only. The data hold 150,000 to 250,000 clones, with more than 65% observed a single time. The source material was PBMCs or T cells enriched from blood (not recorded which). All receptors derive from a middle-aged man who had recovered from COVID-19.

In its sample, this clone was seen a few times. This chain uses TRBV9 with TRBJ1-2; 9 bases are shared with TRBD1. The CDR3 is 17 residues long. Unmatched junction bases numbered 13, after V lost 3 bases and J lost 4 bases. Per the germline V gene, CDR1 is SGDLS and CDR2 is YYNGEE. The CDR3 bases are TGTGCCAGCAGCGAGGGGACAGGGCCCTCGAACCTCTATGGCTACACCTTC. It is translated as CASSEGTGPSNLYGYTF.

The chain carries TRBV21-1 and TRBJ1-5; TRBD1, as called in the table, went unchecked against the DNA. TRBV21-1 is a documented pseudogene. CDR3 length equals 17 residues. In nucleotides, the CDR3 is TGTGCCAGCAGCGATGGTTACCTGGACAGGGGGACTCAGCCCCAGCATTTT. Protein: CASSDGYLDRGTQPQHF.

The chain links TRBV7-2 to TRBJ1-6; a possible D gene is TRBD1 (6 bases). The V end lost 1 base, the J end lost 6 bases, and 10 bases lay between the germline ends. Germline V gives CDR1 SGHTA, CDR2 FQGNSA. This CDR3 is built from 15 residues. CDR3 region: CASSLDTRGNSPLHF. CDR3 nucleotide sequence: TGTGCCAGCAGCTTAGACACCAGGGGTAATTCACCCCTCCACTTT.

The chain carries TRBV29-1 and TRBJ2-7, with D possibly TRBD1 on 5 matching bases. V was shortened by 6 bases and J by 0 bases, with 9 bases between the two germline ends. The V gene's germline CDR1 is SQVTM and CDR2 ANQGSEA. This CDR3 region has 12 residues. The CDR3 sequence is CSVGQDSYEQYF. The CDR3 coding sequence is TGCAGCGTGGGGCAGGACTCCTACGAGCAGTACTTC.

This clone was seen only a few times. The chain recombines TRBV7-9 with TRBJ1-2; the D gene is possibly TRBD1 (6 bases). The germline CDR1 and CDR2 sequences are SEHNR and FQNEAQ (reference sequence). V was clipped by 5 bases and J by 7 bases, with 23 bases between them. The length of the CDR3 is 16 residues. DNA of the CDR3: TGTGCCAGCAGCCCCCCTACAGGGCTTCTTTCGTTTGGCTACACCTTC. This translates into CASSPPTGLLSFGYTF.

The rearrangement joins TRBV30 to TRBJ1-1, with D unresolved. Germline V gene lookup returns CDR1 GTSNPN and CDR2 SVGIG (reference sequence). CDR3 length equals 12 residues. V lost 2 bases to trimming and J lost 6 bases, with 10 bases between them. The CDR3 DNA reads as TGTGCCTGGAGTACCGGGAATGCTGAAGCTTTCTTT. It is translated as CAWSTGNAEAFF.